This is a list of T cell receptor beta chains from one sample in a study of T cells in tumors after PD-1 blockade. The method was immunoSEQ multiplex PCR; TCRdb's version includes in-frame clones alone and lacks a portion of them. The sample consists of around 51,000 clones, about 84% of them appearing once. The sequences come from PBMCs, collected before anti-PD-1 treatment. Receptors originate from a human donor with basal cell carcinoma. CDR3s include the opening cysteine and the closing phenylalanine or tryptophan. Fields, in order: V gene, J gene, D gene, clone size, CDR3 DNA, CDR3 protein. D genes are given only for firm matches. Only some rows state a clone size, as once, few, many or a class for expanded clones.

TRBV7-8	TRBJ1-6	.	few	TGTGCCAGCAGCCCGGAGGACAGCTATAATTCACCCCTCCACTTT	CASSPEDSYNSPLHF
TRBV19	TRBJ2-2	TRBD1	.	TGTGCCAGTGACAGGGGGCCCACCGGGGAGCTGTTTTTT	CASDRGPTGELFF
TRBV6-1	TRBJ1-6	.	few	TGTGCCAGCAGTGAAACATCTATGACCTATAATTCACCCCTCCACTTT	CASSETSMTYNSPLHF
TRBV24-1	TRBJ2-3	.	.	TGTGCCACCAGTAGCCGGGGGCGAACATTTACAGATACGCAGTATTTT	CATSSRGRTFTDTQYF
TRBV20-1	TRBJ1-2	.	.	TGCAGTGCTAGTCGGGGTAACTATGGCTACACCTTC	CSASRGNYGYTF
TRBV9	TRBJ1-2	.	once	TGTGCCAGCAGCGTAAATGTGGAGGGATCTAACTATGGCTACACCTTC	CASSVNVEGSNYGYTF
TRBV6-5	TRBJ1-2	.	few	TGTGCCAGCAGTTACGGGCGACAGAATGGCTACACCTTC	CASSYGRQNGYTF
TRBV6-2/TRBV6-3	TRBJ1-1	TRBD1	.	TGTGCCAGCAGCCCGACAGGGCCTAACTGGAACACTGAAGCTTTCTTT	CASSPTGPNWNTEAFF
TRBV29-1	TRBJ1-1	.	.	TGCAGCGTTGAGGGGGGCACTGAAGCTTTCTTT	CSVEGGTEAFF
TRBV9	TRBJ1-1	.	.	TGTGCCAGCAGCCCCCGCGGGGGCTCGGCTGAAGCTTTCTTT	CASSPRGGSAEAFF
TRBV30	TRBJ1-1	TRBD1	.	TGTGCCTGGAGTTTCGGAGGGGGCGAGAACACTGAAGCTTTCTTT	CAWSFGGGENTEAFF
TRBV19	TRBJ1-2	.	medium-sized	TGTGCCAGTAGTTCTCCTGACGCGATTACTTATGGCTACACCTTC	CASSSPDAITYGYTF
TRBV7-2	TRBJ2-3	.	.	TGTGCCAGCAGCTTAGGGGACCAGAGAGGGGTAGATACGCAGTATTTT	CASSLGDQRGVDTQYF
TRBV30	TRBJ1-1	.	once	TGTGCCTGGAGTGTGAAAGCAAACACTGAAGCTTTCTTT	CAWSVKANTEAFF
TRBV11-2	TRBJ2-6	TRBD1	.	TGTGCCAGCAGCTTCCGACAGGGAACCGACTCTGGGGCCAACGTCCTGACTTTC	CASSFRQGTDSGANVLTF
TRBV2	TRBJ1-2	.	few	TGTGCCAGTAGCGGACTTTGGGGCTACACCTTC	CASSGLWGYTF
TRBV9	TRBJ2-4	.	.	TGTGCCAGCAGCGTAGGTGAGGGAAACATTCAGTACTTC	CASSVGEGNIQYF
TRBV9	TRBJ2-2	.	.	TGTGCCAGCAGCGTAGAGAGCGTCGGGGAGCTGTTTTTT	CASSVESVGELFF
TRBV28	TRBJ1-2	.	once	TGTGCCAGCAGTTTAGTAGGTGCGTGGGATGGCTACACCTTC	CASSLVGAWDGYTF
TRBV18	TRBJ1-2	.	.	TGTGCCAGCTCACCAGGGCAGGGAGGCTATGGCTACACCTTC	CASSPGQGGYGYTF
TRBV5-1	TRBJ2-7	.	.	TGCGCCAGCAGCTTGGGTTATTACGAGCAGTACTTC	CASSLGYYEQYF
TRBV20-1	TRBJ2-1	.	.	TGCAGTGCTAGTTTAGGCAGTTACAATGAGCAGTTCTTC	CSASLGSYNEQFF
TRBV18	TRBJ2-7	TRBD1	.	TGTGCCAGCTCACAAACAGGGGGATACGAGCAGTACTTC	CASSQTGGYEQYF
TRBV6-5	TRBJ1-1	.	.	TGTGCCAGCAGCAACAGGGTAGGGGGAGTCGCTGAAGCTTTCTTT	CASSNRVGGVAEAFF
TRBV6-5	TRBJ1-3	TRBD1	.	TGTGCCAGCAGGGCCCCTGGGACAGCTGGAAACACCATATATTTT	CASRAPGTAGNTIYF
TRBV19	TRBJ1-5	.	.	TGTGCCAGTAGTATAGATCTGGTTCAGCCCCAGCATTTT	CASSIDLVQPQHF
TRBV7-9	TRBJ2-1	.	.	TGTGCCAGCAGCATTACACGTGGGATTTCCTACAATGAGCAGTTCTTC	CASSITRGISYNEQFF
TRBV7-8	TRBJ1-2	.	.	TGTGCCAGCAGCTTCCTCCCGAGAGGGAGTGAAAAAGGCTACACCTTC	CASSFLPRGSEKGYTF
TRBV5-1	TRBJ1-3	TRBD1	.	TGCGCCAGCAGCCGGGACAGGGCTGGAAACACCATATATTTT	CASSRDRAGNTIYF
TRBV4-1	TRBJ1-2	TRBD1	.	TGCGCCAGCAGCCCTGGACAGGGGCTCGGCTATGGCTACACCTTC	CASSPGQGLGYGYTF
TRBV7-8	TRBJ2-7	TRBD1	.	TGTGCCAGCAGCTTACTGTGGCAGGGGGCGTCCGAGCAGTACTTC	CASSLLWQGASEQYF
TRBV24-1	TRBJ1-5	.	once	TGTGCCACCAGTGATTTAGGGGCTAATCAGCCCCAGCATTTT	CATSDLGANQPQHF
TRBV5-1	TRBJ1-4	TRBD1	few	TGCGCCAGCAGCTTGGGACAGGGAAATGTAGGTGAAAAACTGTTTTTT	CASSLGQGNVGEKLFF
TRBV7-2	TRBJ2-7	.	once	TGTGCCAGCAGCTTAGCCACAGCATCCGCGAACGAGCAGTACTTC	CASSLATASANEQYF
TRBV11-3	TRBJ2-1	.	.	TGTGCCAGCAGCTTAGGGCAGAGCTCCTACAATGAGCAGTTCTTC	CASSLGQSSYNEQFF
TRBV24-1	TRBJ2-2	.	.	TGTGCCACCAGTGACTACAGGGACACCGGGGAGCTGTTTTTT	CATSDYRDTGELFF
TRBV5-5	TRBJ2-3	.	.	TGTGCCAGCAGCTTGTTGGCGGTATACACAGATACGCAGTATTTT	CASSLLAVYTDTQYF
TRBV30	TRBJ1-4	.	.	TGTGCCTGGAGTGTAAGCCGAACAGGGCGGAGGAATGAAAAACTGTTTTTT	CAWSVSRTGRRNEKLFF
TRBV25-1	TRBJ2-7	TRBD1	.	TGTGCCAGCAGGGACAGGGCCTTTGGAGGCGAGCAGTACTTC	CASRDRAFGGEQYF
TRBV5-1	TRBJ1-4	.	.	TGCGCCAGCAGCTTGGGGGGGCTTGGTGAAAAACTGTTTTTT	CASSLGGLGEKLFF
TRBV6-1	TRBJ2-7	TRBD1	few	TGTGCCAGCAGTGAAGGGGACAGCTCCTACGAGCAGTACTTC	CASSEGDSSYEQYF
TRBV19	TRBJ2-1	TRBD1	.	TGTGCCAGCGCGACAGGGGGCTACAATGAGCAGTTCTTC	CASATGGYNEQFF
TRBV6-5	TRBJ1-5	TRBD1	.	TGTGCCAGCAGTACAGGGGGATTGGGCAATCAGCCCCAGCATTTT	CASSTGGLGNQPQHF
TRBV10-3	TRBJ2-1	TRBD2	.	TGTGCCACCAAGAGGTCCAGCGGGGTGTACAATGAGCAGTTCTTC	CATKRSSGVYNEQFF
TRBV28	TRBJ2-1	TRBD2	once	TGTGCCAGCAGTTCGGTACCCCGAGCGGGGGGGCAGAATGAGCAGTTCTTC	CASSSVPRAGGQNEQFF
TRBV6-1	TRBJ2-5	.	.	TGTGCCAGCAGTGATTCCGGGGTACCGGAGACCCAGTACTTC	CASSDSGVPETQYF
TRBV24-1	TRBJ2-2	TRBD2	.	TGTGCCACCAGTGATTTGCCTAGCGGGGGATCCACCGGGGAGCTGTTTTTT	CATSDLPSGGSTGELFF
TRBV30	TRBJ2-2	TRBD1	.	TGTGCCTGGAGGACCCTGACAGGGGGGACCGGGGAGCTGTTTTTT	CAWRTLTGGTGELFF